Included here is one TCR beta chain sequence, with context. Its antigen remains unidentified. With 6 bases removed from V and 4 bases from J, the gap between germline ends came to 16 bases. This CDR3 contains 15 residues. Germline CDR1 reads MNHEY; CDR2 reads SVGAGI. TCRbeta libraries were built with three rounds of nested PCR, modified from ARM-PCR. Using its own MiXCR run on the multiplex PCR reads, TCRdb lists one record per CDR3 protein. The sample yields some 66,000 distinct CDR3 sequences, over 60% seen once. The record originates from a study of tumor and adjacent non-tumor tissue in lung cancer. Study as a whole: Some 4.2 million productive TCRbeta reads were obtained per sample on average.

Study-level findings and limits: Compared with tumor, normal lung showed significantly lower TCR diversity.

The template was RNA from unsorted bulk tissue. The normal lung tissue was taken more than 3 cm from the tumor edge. The rearrangement uses TRBV6-5 and TRBJ1-5, with D possibly being TRBD1 (5 bases). The sample taken for sequencing was distant non-tumor lung tissue. This clonotype originated in a man in his sixties or seventies with non-small cell lung cancer. CDR3 in amino acids: CASRTGTGRNQPQHF. The CDR3 DNA follows: TGTGCCAGCAGGACTGGGACGGGTCGAAATCAGCCCCAGCATTTT.